The TCR beta chain under discussion was sequenced for a study of CD8+CD57+ T cells in acquired aplastic anemia listed by TCRdb under 2018. Concerning the study at large: DNA extracted from sorted CD4+ and CD8+ cells had a mean of approximately 3.5 ug, with a range of roughly 0.17 to 30 ug.

V lost 1 base and J lost 4 bases; the stretch between them is 7 bases long. The germline V gene (reference sequence) specifies SEHNR as CDR1 and FQNEAQ as CDR2. Taken from cysteine to phenylalanine, the CDR3 has 13 residues. Just CDR3 DNA is preserved here, 39 bases in frame from base 1. Profiling of TCR beta VDJ combinations and CDR3 sequences used genomic DNA as the template. An Illumina HiSeq 2000 was the platform used for TCR repertoire sequencing. The authors processed their data as follows. Repertoire assessment relied on Simpson's diversity index, CDR3 size and DJ length profiles, and TRBV/TRBJ rearrangement plots. Whichever DNA sequence was most abundant in the deep sequencing data was defined as the immunodominant clone. CDR3 amino acid sequences were checked for sharing between subjects and were compared against published repertoires and the VDJdb database. TCRdb reworked the public reads: Q25 trimming with fastp, MiXCR clone assembly, productive beta chains retained. CDR3 protein duplicates are merged, each entry listing the most common genes and DNA. For this entry, the V and J calls and clone size follow TCRdb and not the study's own pipeline. The sample includes roughly 300,000 distinct CDR3 sequences, with around 60% observed a single time. The ten largest clones add up to approximately 8% of the sample.

In regard to this clonotype: Its antigen target is currently unknown. There are no base qualities to consult, and no much larger clone falls within one base.

In this study, sorted CD4+ and CD8+ T cells from the blood of healthy subjects and of severe aplastic anemia patients had their TCR repertoires deep-sequenced. Ficoll-Paque density gradient centrifugation was used to isolate peripheral blood mononuclear cells. Before DNA extraction, CD4+ and CD8+ T cells were sorted by FACS or by magnetic beads. Results and caveats for the whole study, not just this receptor: Nearly 30 CD8+ CDR3 sequences were found in both patients and controls but appeared to be highly expressed in patients and within the immunodominant clones of the patients. Between patients and healthy controls, no significant difference in CD8+ Simpson's diversity was found (P=0.060).

Sample: sorted CD4+, CD8+, or CD8+CD57+ T cells (not recorded which) from PBMCs. The source of this sequence is a human donor with severe aplastic anemia or a healthy control (not recorded which). The rearranged segments are TRBV7-9 and TRBJ2-5, with no confidently assigned D gene. The CDR3 is CASSLVSAETQYF. Here is the DNA: TGTGCCAGCAGCTTAGTCTCGGCAGAGACCCAGTACTTC.